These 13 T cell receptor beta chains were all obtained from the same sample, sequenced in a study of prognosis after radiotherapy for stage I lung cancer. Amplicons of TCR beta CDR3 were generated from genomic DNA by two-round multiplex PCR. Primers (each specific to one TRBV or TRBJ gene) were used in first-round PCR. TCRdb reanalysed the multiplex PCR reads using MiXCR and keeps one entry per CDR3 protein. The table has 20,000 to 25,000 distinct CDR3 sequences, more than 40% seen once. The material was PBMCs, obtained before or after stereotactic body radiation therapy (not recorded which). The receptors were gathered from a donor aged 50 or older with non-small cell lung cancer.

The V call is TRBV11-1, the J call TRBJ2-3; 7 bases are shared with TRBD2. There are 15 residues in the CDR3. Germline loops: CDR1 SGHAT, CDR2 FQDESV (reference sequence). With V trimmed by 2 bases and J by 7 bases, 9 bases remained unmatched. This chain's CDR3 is CASSLQGGRTYTQYF. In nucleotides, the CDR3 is TGTGCCAGCAGCTTACAAGGCGGGAGAACATATACGCAGTATTTT.

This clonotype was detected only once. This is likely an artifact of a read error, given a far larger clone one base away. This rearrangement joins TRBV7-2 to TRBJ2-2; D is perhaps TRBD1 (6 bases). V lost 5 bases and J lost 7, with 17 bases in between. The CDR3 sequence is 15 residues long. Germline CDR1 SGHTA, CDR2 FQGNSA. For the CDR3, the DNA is TGTGCCAGCAGCCCGACAACAGGGTGCGGCGGGGAGCTGTTTTTT. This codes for CASSPTTGCGGELFF.

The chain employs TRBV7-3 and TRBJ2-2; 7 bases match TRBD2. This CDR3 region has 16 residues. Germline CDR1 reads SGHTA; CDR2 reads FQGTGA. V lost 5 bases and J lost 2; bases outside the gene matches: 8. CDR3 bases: TGTGCCAGCAGCGGACTAGGGTGTCCTAACACCGGGGAGCTGTTTTTT. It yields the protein CASSGLGCPNTGELFF.

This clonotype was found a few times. The CDR3 is CASSMRQAYEQYF. DNA of the CDR3: TGTGCCAGTAGTATGAGGCAGGCCTACGAGCAGTACTTC. The chain employs TRBV19 and TRBJ2-7; D remains ambiguous. V was clipped by 3 bases and J by 2 bases, with 8 bases between them. The CDR3 covers 13 residues. The germline V gene encodes CDR1 LNHDA and CDR2 SQIVND (reference sequence).

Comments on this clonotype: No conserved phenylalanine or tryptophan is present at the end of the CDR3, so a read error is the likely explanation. CDR3: CASTRVDGTGNSPLHS. The DNA for the CDR3 is TGTGCCAGCACGAGAGTGGACGGGACAGGAAATTCACCCCTCCACTCT. The J gene is TRBJ1-6, the V gene TRBV12-3 or TRBV12-4; 8 positions agree with TRBD1. The CDR3 contains 16 residues. The J segment lost 7 bases and the V segment lost 7 bases, leaving 12 bases of the junction unmatched.

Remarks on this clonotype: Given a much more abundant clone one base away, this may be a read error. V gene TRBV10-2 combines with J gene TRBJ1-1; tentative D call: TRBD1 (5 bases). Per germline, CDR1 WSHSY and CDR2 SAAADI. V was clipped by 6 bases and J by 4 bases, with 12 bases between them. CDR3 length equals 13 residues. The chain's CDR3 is CASRGFGGTEAFF. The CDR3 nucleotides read TGCGCCAGCAGGGGATTCGGGGGCACTGAAGCTTTCTTT.

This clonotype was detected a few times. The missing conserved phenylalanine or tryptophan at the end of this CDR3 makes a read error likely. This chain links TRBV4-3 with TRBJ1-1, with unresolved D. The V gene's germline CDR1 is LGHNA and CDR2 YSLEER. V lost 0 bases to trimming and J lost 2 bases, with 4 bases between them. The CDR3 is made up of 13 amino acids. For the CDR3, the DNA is TGCGCCAGCAGCCAAGATCGAAACACTGAAGCTTTCTCT. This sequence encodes CASSQDRNTEAFS.

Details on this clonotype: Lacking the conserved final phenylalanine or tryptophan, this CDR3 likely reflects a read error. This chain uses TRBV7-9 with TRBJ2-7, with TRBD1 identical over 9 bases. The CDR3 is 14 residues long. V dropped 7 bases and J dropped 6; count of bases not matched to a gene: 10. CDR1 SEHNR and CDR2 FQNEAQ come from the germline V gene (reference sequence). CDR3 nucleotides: TGTGCCAGCATCCAACGGGACAGGGCCTCCGAGCAGTACCTC. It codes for CASIQRDRASEQYL.

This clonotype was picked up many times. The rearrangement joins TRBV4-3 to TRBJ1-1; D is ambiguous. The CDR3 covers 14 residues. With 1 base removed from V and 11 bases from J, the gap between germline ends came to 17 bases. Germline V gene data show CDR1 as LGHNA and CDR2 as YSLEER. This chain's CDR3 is CASSQVGSADAAFF. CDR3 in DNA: TGCGCCAGCAGCCAAGTGGGTTCAGCGGATGCGGCTTTCTTT.

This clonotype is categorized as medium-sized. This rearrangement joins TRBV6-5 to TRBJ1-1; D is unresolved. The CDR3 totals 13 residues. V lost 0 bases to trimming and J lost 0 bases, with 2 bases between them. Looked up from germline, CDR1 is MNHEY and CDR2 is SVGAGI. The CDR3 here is CASSYSLNTEAFF. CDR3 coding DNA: TGTGCCAGCAGTTACTCCCTGAACACTGAAGCTTTCTTT.

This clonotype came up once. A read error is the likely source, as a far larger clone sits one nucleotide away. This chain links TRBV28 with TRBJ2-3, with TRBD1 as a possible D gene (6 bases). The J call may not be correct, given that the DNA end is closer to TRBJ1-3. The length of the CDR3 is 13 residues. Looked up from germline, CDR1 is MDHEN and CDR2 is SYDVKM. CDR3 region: CATGTWAGNTIYF. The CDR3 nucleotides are TGTGCGACCGGGACATGGGCTGGAAACACCATATATTTT.

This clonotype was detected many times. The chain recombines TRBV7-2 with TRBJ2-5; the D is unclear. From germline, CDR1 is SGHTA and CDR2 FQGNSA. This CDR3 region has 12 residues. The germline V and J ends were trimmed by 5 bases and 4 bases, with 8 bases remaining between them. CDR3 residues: CASSEAGETQYF. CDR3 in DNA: TGTGCCAGCAGCGAAGCTGGAGAGACCCAGTACTTC.

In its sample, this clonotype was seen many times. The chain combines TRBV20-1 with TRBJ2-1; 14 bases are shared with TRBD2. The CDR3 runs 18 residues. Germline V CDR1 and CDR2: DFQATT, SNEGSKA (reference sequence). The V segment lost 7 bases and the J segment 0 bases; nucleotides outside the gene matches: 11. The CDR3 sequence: CSVWTSGGPQSSYNEQFF. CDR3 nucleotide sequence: TGCAGTGTCTGGACTAGCGGGGGGCCCCAGAGCTCCTACAATGAGCAGTTCTTC.